Listed here are 5 T cell receptor beta chains from one sample, sequenced in a study of regulatory T cells in long-lasting Graves disease. Time point denoted: newly diagnosed GD, antithyroid drugs for less than 3 months. Researchers made the TCR library from RNA that was extracted from PBMCs. Arm-PCR of CDR3 regions with iRepertoire HTBI primers generated TCR beta libraries. Via MiXCR, TCRdb re-called the multiplex PCR reads, giving one row per CDR3 protein. The sample lists approximately 560,000 distinct CDR3 sequences, around 16% seen once, with around 12% in the top ten. This sample was also put to use in a study of T cells in Graves' hyperthyroidism and ophthalmopathy.

This sample comprised peripheral blood mononuclear cells (PBMCs), obtained at new diagnosis, from a patient treated with antithyroid drugs. The receptors here all came from a man younger than 35 with Graves disease.

In this sample, this clonotype turned up many times. The chain recombines TRBV20-1 with TRBJ2-3, with D possibly being TRBD1 (5 bases). V was clipped by 0 bases and J by 4 bases, with 8 bases between them. This CDR3 comprises 13 residues. Germline values: CDR1 DFQATT, CDR2 SNEGSKA (reference sequence). The CDR3 reads CSAREPRADTQYF. As DNA, the CDR3 is TGCAGTGCTAGAGAACCCAGGGCAGATACGCAGTATTTT.

This chain connects TRBV6-5 to TRBJ2-2; unclear D gene. V lost 4 bases and J lost 6, with 6 bases in between. From germline, CDR1 is MNHEY and CDR2 SVGAGI. This CDR3 region has 12 residues. Here the CDR3 DNA reads TGTGCCAGCAGTTCCCCTGCCGGGGAGCTGTTTTTT. Amino acids: CASSSPAGELFF.

This clonotype was recorded many times. V and J are TRBV5-1 and TRBJ2-1; TRBD2 agrees at 11 bases. The V gene's germline CDR1 is SGHRS and CDR2 YFSETQ. The CDR3 sequence is 15 residues long. The V segment lost 4 bases and the J segment 7 bases; nucleotides outside the gene matches: 7. For the CDR3, the DNA is TGCGCCAGCAGCGGTACTAGCGGGAGTCGAAATGAGCAGTTCTTC. Encoded protein: CASSGTSGSRNEQFF.

The table lists this clonotype with many counts. The chain combines TRBV20-1 with TRBJ2-3; D is undetermined. The CDR3 length is 14 residues. Germline loops: CDR1 DFQATT, CDR2 SNEGSKA (reference sequence). V dropped 6 bases and J dropped 2 bases, with 15 bases sitting between them. The CDR3, as DNA: TGCAGTGCCGGCCATAGGAGTAACACAGATACGCAGTATTTT. Its protein is CSAGHRSNTDTQYF.

This clonotype was found many times. The chain combines TRBV24-1 with TRBJ2-3; 7 bases fit TRBD2. The ends lost 3 bases at V and 2 bases at J; junction bases unmatched: 4. Per germline, CDR1 KGHDR and CDR2 SFDVKD. This CDR3 spans 15 amino acids. CDR3 nucleotide sequence: TGTGCCACCAGTGATCCCGGGGACTACACAGATACGCAGTATTTT. The encoded protein is CATSDPGDYTDTQYF.